These T cell receptor beta chains were read from a single sample in a study of T cell responses to AZD1222 COVID-19 vaccine. Assay: immunoSEQ multiplex PCR; the TCRdb copy retains only in-frame clones and omits some. The sample contains more than 140,000 clones, about 91% of which appear only once. The sequences come from peripheral blood, collected on day 0 of MenACWY control vaccination. These receptors were collected from an adult in good health. Both conserved end residues are part of each CDR3. A D gene is named only where the DNA matches it firmly. Clone sizes are given selectively: once, few, many, or a class where the clone is expanded.

j_gene: TRBJ2-7; abundance: .; v_gene: TRBV5-5; d_gene: .; CDR3nt: TGTGCCAGCAGCTTATACTTGAGGGCAGACCCTTCCTACGAGCAGTACTTC; CDR3aa: CASSLYLRADPSYEQYF
j_gene: TRBJ2-2; abundance: .; v_gene: TRBV11-2; d_gene: .; CDR3nt: TGTGCCAGCAGCTCCTCCGGGACCGGGGAGCTGTTTTTT; CDR3aa: CASSSSGTGELFF
j_gene: TRBJ2-7; abundance: .; v_gene: TRBV10-1; d_gene: .; CDR3nt: TGCGCCAGCAGAGCTGCCGAGCAGTACTTC; CDR3aa: CASRAAEQYF
j_gene: TRBJ2-7; abundance: .; v_gene: TRBV7-7; d_gene: .; CDR3nt: TGTGCTAGCAGCCACACGAGGGGGGACTACGAGCAGTACTTC; CDR3aa: CASSHTRGDYEQYF
j_gene: TRBJ1-4; abundance: once; v_gene: TRBV4-1; d_gene: .; CDR3nt: TGCGCCAGCAGCCCGTCGGGGCGTACTAATGAAAAACTGTTTTTT; CDR3aa: CASSPSGRTNEKLFF
j_gene: TRBJ1-3; abundance: .; v_gene: TRBV7-2; d_gene: TRBD1; CDR3nt: TGTGCCAGCAGCTATGGGACAGTTGGAAACACCATATATTTT; CDR3aa: CASSYGTVGNTIYF
j_gene: TRBJ1-2; abundance: .; v_gene: TRBV6-5; d_gene: TRBD1; CDR3nt: TGTGCCAGCAGTTACCGGATCACAGGGGGCGCTGGCTACACCTTC; CDR3aa: CASSYRITGGAGYTF
j_gene: TRBJ1-6; abundance: .; v_gene: TRBV11-3; d_gene: .; CDR3nt: TGTGCCAGCAGCTTAGTCAGTAAGGGGTCACCCCTCCACTTT; CDR3aa: CASSLVSKGSPLHF
j_gene: TRBJ1-2; abundance: .; v_gene: TRBV28; d_gene: .; CDR3nt: TGTGCCAGCAGTTTTCAAGCTAGATATGGCTACACCTTC; CDR3aa: CASSFQARYGYTF
j_gene: TRBJ1-1; abundance: .; v_gene: TRBV30; d_gene: TRBD1; CDR3nt: TGTGCCTGGAGTATAGATCAGGGGGCTGAAGCTTTCTTT; CDR3aa: CAWSIDQGAEAFF
j_gene: TRBJ1-2; abundance: .; v_gene: TRBV5-5; d_gene: .; CDR3nt: TGTGCCAGCAGCTTTGGGGGCCGAACTGGAGGCTACACCTTC; CDR3aa: CASSFGGRTGGYTF
j_gene: TRBJ1-1; abundance: .; v_gene: TRBV6-5; d_gene: .; CDR3nt: TGTGCCAGCAGTTACGCGGGGAACACTGAAGCTTTCTTT; CDR3aa: CASSYAGNTEAFF
j_gene: TRBJ1-3; abundance: .; v_gene: TRBV6-6; d_gene: .; CDR3nt: TGTGCCAGCACCATCCAATTTATTAAGGGGTTGGCCACCATATATTTT; CDR3aa: CASTIQFIKGLATIYF
j_gene: TRBJ1-1; abundance: .; v_gene: TRBV9; d_gene: .; CDR3nt: TGTGCCAGCAGCGTAGGGGCAGAGATGAACACTGAAGCTTTCTTT; CDR3aa: CASSVGAEMNTEAFF
j_gene: TRBJ2-5; abundance: .; v_gene: TRBV19; d_gene: .; CDR3nt: TGTGCCAGTAGTATAGATCAAGCAGGGAGGTTAGAGACCCAGTACTTC; CDR3aa: CASSIDQAGRLETQYF
j_gene: TRBJ1-2; abundance: .; v_gene: TRBV27; d_gene: .; CDR3nt: TGTGCCAGCAGTTTAACCGGCGACTATGGCTACACCTTC; CDR3aa: CASSLTGDYGYTF
j_gene: TRBJ1-2; abundance: .; v_gene: TRBV4-3; d_gene: .; CDR3nt: TGCGCCAGCAGCCACAGAGGGGGGGAGGGCTACACCTTC; CDR3aa: CASSHRGGEGYTF
j_gene: TRBJ1-1; abundance: .; v_gene: TRBV30; d_gene: .; CDR3nt: TGTGCCTGGACGCAGTACACTGAAGCTTTCTTT; CDR3aa: CAWTQYTEAFF
j_gene: TRBJ2-1; abundance: .; v_gene: TRBV5-4; d_gene: TRBD2; CDR3nt: TGTGCCAGCAGTCGGAGCGGGAGCTCCTACAATGAGCAGTTCTTC; CDR3aa: CASSRSGSSYNEQFF
j_gene: TRBJ1-2; abundance: .; v_gene: TRBV19; d_gene: TRBD1; CDR3nt: TGTGCCAGTAGTCTGCCGTCCTCAGGGGGGCTCAGAGGCTACACCTTC; CDR3aa: CASSLPSSGGLRGYTF
j_gene: TRBJ2-1; abundance: .; v_gene: TRBV20-1; d_gene: .; CDR3nt: TGCAGTGCTAAAGGATCCGGTGAGCAGTTCTTC; CDR3aa: CSAKGSGEQFF
j_gene: TRBJ1-5; abundance: .; v_gene: TRBV19; d_gene: .; CDR3nt: TGTGCCAGTAGTATAGCTGAGGTTGGGTATAGCAATCAGCCCCAGCATTTT; CDR3aa: CASSIAEVGYSNQPQHF
j_gene: TRBJ1-2; abundance: .; v_gene: TRBV18; d_gene: .; CDR3nt: TGTGCCAGCTCACGCAATTCCGGGCCCTGGTTTGTCGTTGGTTATGGCTACACCTTC; CDR3aa: CASSRNSGPWFVVGYGYTF
j_gene: TRBJ1-3; abundance: .; v_gene: TRBV4-1; d_gene: .; CDR3nt: TGCGCCAGCACCGCTGGTGTTGCGGTTGGAAACACCATATATTTT; CDR3aa: CASTAGVAVGNTIYF
j_gene: TRBJ2-3; abundance: .; v_gene: TRBV24-1; d_gene: TRBD2; CDR3nt: TGTGCCACCAGTGACTTACCGGGACTAGCGGATCGCACAGATACGCAGTATTTT; CDR3aa: CATSDLPGLADRTDTQYF
j_gene: TRBJ2-3; abundance: .; v_gene: TRBV7-9; d_gene: .; CDR3nt: TGTGCCAGCAGCTTGACAGGTTCAAGCACAGATACGCAGTATTTT; CDR3aa: CASSLTGSSTDTQYF
j_gene: TRBJ1-5; abundance: .; v_gene: TRBV9; d_gene: .; CDR3nt: TGTGCCAGCAGCCTGGACACAAATCAGCCCCAGCATTTT; CDR3aa: CASSLDTNQPQHF
j_gene: TRBJ2-1; abundance: once; v_gene: TRBV6-9; d_gene: TRBD1; CDR3nt: TGTGCCAGCAGTTCATACAGGGGGCCCTACAATGAGCAGTTCTTC; CDR3aa: CASSSYRGPYNEQFF
j_gene: TRBJ2-1; abundance: .; v_gene: TRBV9; d_gene: .; CDR3nt: TGTGCCAGCAGCGGTAGCGTTCAGGAGCAGTTCTTC; CDR3aa: CASSGSVQEQFF
j_gene: TRBJ2-2; abundance: .; v_gene: TRBV5-4; d_gene: .; CDR3nt: TGTGCCAGCAGCTTGGTTACAGGGAACCCGGGAACCGGGGAGCTGTTTTTT; CDR3aa: CASSLVTGNPGTGELFF
j_gene: TRBJ2-5; abundance: .; v_gene: TRBV6-2/TRBV6-3; d_gene: TRBD2; CDR3nt: TGTGCCAGCAGTTGGGTCTTTAGCGGGAGGGCGCGGGAGACCCAGTACTTC; CDR3aa: CASSWVFSGRARETQYF